Each of the 5 T cell receptor beta chains below was sequenced from the same sample in a study of cytomegalovirus exposure and HLA in healthy donors. The PCR had 60 Vbeta and 13 Jbeta primers. TCRdb keeps only in-frame clones here, not all; method: immunoSEQ multiplex PCR. Of about 140,000 clones listed, 60% to 85% were seen once; the top ten hold less than 3.5%. The sequenced material came from PBMCs. The receptors come from a male donor in good health and CMV-seronegative.

V gene TRBV5-1 combines with J gene TRBJ1-1; D ambiguous. The germline gives CDR1 SGHRS, CDR2 YFSETQ. The germline V and J ends were trimmed by 0 bases and 0 bases, with 9 bases remaining between them. The CDR3 extends over 15 amino acids. Written as DNA, the CDR3 is TGCGCCAGCAGCTTGGATCCGGGTCTGAACACTGAAGCTTTCTTT. Translated, it gives CASSLDPGLNTEAFF.

V usage is TRBV4-1 and J usage is TRBJ2-1; 12 bases line up with TRBD2. The CDR3 sequence is 15 residues long. Germline CDR1 is MGHRA and CDR2 is YSYEKL. Trimming removed 3 bases from V and 8 bases from J; junction bases left unmatched: 5. The CDR3 bases are TGCGCCAGCAGCCACCTAGCGGGAGGGCCGGATGAGCAGTTCTTC. This gives the protein CASSHLAGGPDEQFF.

V gene TRBV9 combines with J gene TRBJ1-2, with a weak D call TRBD1 (5 bases). The CDR3 totals 17 residues. The V and J ends lost 0 bases and 10 bases respectively, with 25 bases between them. Per the germline V gene, CDR1 is SGDLS and CDR2 is YYNGEE. CDR3 in DNA: TGTGCCAGCAGCGTAGTAAGGGAGGGACCCAGTAGGGATTCCTACACCTTC. The encoded protein is CASSVVREGPSRDSYTF.

This clone has a handful of counts. An end of the junction does not agree with germline; a read error may underlie this. This chain links TRBV10-3 with TRBJ1-2, with TRBD1 matching over 9 bases. The CDR3 totals 14 residues. Germline CDR1 is ENHRY and CDR2 is SYGVKD. CDR3 in DNA: TGTGCCTCTCACGAACAGGGGGCATTGGATTTGAAGGAGTTC. It yields the protein CASHEQGALDLKEF.

This sequence joins TRBV29-1 and TRBJ2-5, with D possibly matching TRBD2 (6 bases). This CDR3 spans 16 amino acids. Germline loops: CDR1 SQVTM, CDR2 ANQGSEA. Trimming stripped 3 bases from V and 9 bases from J, with 26 bases between. The CDR3 DNA sequence: TGCAGCGTTGAGTGGAGGGCAGGGACTTTTCAGCACGCCCAGTACTTC. Its translation is CSVEWRAGTFQHAQYF.